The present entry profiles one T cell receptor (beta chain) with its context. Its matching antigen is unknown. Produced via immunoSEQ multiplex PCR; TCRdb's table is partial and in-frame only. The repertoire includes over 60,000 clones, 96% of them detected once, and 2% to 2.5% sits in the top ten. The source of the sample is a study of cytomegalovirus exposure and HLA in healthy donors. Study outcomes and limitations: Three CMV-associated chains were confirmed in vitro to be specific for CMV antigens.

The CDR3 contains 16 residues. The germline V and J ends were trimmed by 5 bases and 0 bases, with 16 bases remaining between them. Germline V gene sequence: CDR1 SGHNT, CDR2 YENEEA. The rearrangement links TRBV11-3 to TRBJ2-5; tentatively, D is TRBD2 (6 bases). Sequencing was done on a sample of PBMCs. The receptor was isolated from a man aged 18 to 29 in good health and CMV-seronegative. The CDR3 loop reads CASSNRRVGYQETQYF. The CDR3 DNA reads TGTGCCAGCAGCAATAGGAGGGTCGGGTACCAAGAGACCCAGTACTTC.